The next 10 T cell receptor beta chains were all read from a single sample in a study of T-cell reconstitution after alpha-beta-depleted transplantation in children. Using unique molecular identifiers, the investigators prepared the TCRbeta library. TCRdb itself ran the PCR reads through MiXCR, one entry per CDR3 protein. The sample records almost 500,000 distinct CDR3 sequences, under 12% being singletons. Material: PBMCs, obtained before TCRalphabeta/CD19-depleted stem cell transplant. The receptor set was obtained from a child under 10 years old with inherited bone marrow failure, due to receive a stem cell transplant.

There are many counts of this clonotype. This chain connects TRBV28 to TRBJ2-7; 7 bases match TRBD1. The CDR3 covers 15 residues. After removal of 5 bases from V and 1 base from J, the junction contained 8 bases not matched to a gene. Germline values: CDR1 MDHEN, CDR2 SYDVKM. DNA of the CDR3: TGTGCCAGCAGTCCCTTCGGGACAGCTTCCTACGAGCAGTACTTC. Translated: CASSPFGTASYEQYF.

In this sample, this clonotype turned up a few times. This chain connects TRBV29-1 to TRBJ2-1, with 7 bases aligning to TRBD1. V lost 6 bases, J lost 0 bases, and 8 bases stayed unmatched. There are 15 residues in the CDR3. Per germline, CDR1 SQVTM and CDR2 ANQGSEA. CDR3 DNA sequence: TGCAGCGTCAGAGGGGACAGAAGCTCCTACAATGAGCAGTTCTTC. It specifies CSVRGDRSSYNEQFF.

This clonotype was found a few times. This chain joins TRBV6-2 or TRBV6-3 and TRBJ2-2; 8 bases map to TRBD2. Trimming removed 10 bases from V and 5 bases from J; junction bases left unmatched: 15. CDR1 is MNHEY and CDR2 is SVGEGT in the germline V gene. The CDR3 length is 16 residues. CDR3 bases: TGTGCCATCTCCTACCGGAGCGGGAGAGGGACCGGGGAGCTGTTTTTT. Amino acids: CAISYRSGRGTGELFF.

This clonotype was seen repeatedly, ten times or more. This chain uses TRBV4-3 with TRBJ2-1; D is possibly TRBD2 (6 bases). Trimming removed 1 base from V and 6 bases from J, with 10 bases in between. CDR3 size: 14 residues. The V gene's germline CDR1 is LGHNA and CDR2 YSLEER. The CDR3 DNA sequence: TGCGCCAGCAGCCAAGTAGTCGGGAGCAATGAGCAGTTCTTC. Translation gives CASSQVVGSNEQFF.

This clonotype was seen repeatedly, ten times or more. This rearrangement joins TRBV7-9 to TRBJ2-7; D ambiguous. The germline CDR1 and CDR2 sequences are SEHNR and FQNEAQ (reference sequence). Trimming pared 5 bases from V and 4 bases from J, leaving 15 bases between. The CDR3 spans 14 residues. CDR3 nucleotides: TGTGCCAGCAGCAGCAGAGGAGTCGGGTACGAGCAGTACTTC. This codes for CASSSRGVGYEQYF.

This clonotype was seen ten or more times. The chain's CDR3 is CASSSSGGQNEKLFF. The CDR3 region has the DNA TGTGCCAGCAGCTCGTCCGGGGGTCAAAATGAAAAACTGTTTTTT. The chain joins TRBV7-2 to TRBJ1-4; TRBD1 is a possible D gene (5 bases). Germline V gene sequence: CDR1 SGHTA, CDR2 FQGNSA. The CDR3 is made up of 15 amino acids. V dropped 4 bases and J dropped 5 bases, with 14 bases sitting between them.

This clonotype was counted many times. V is TRBV7-2 and J is TRBJ2-1; 12 nucleotides align to TRBD2. Trimming at V came to 4 bases and at J to 8 bases, leaving 3 bases not matched to a gene. Germline-derived CDR1 and CDR2 are SGHTA and FQGNSA. The CDR3 has 14 residues. The CDR3 protein is CASSWTSGTDEQFF. CDR3 coding DNA: TGTGCCAGCAGCTGGACTAGCGGGACGGATGAGCAGTTCTTC. The full variable domain, rest sourced from reference TRBV7-2 and TRBJ2-1, is GAGVSQSPSNKVTEKGKDVELRCDPISGHTALYWYRQSLGQGLEFLIYFQGNSAPDKSGLPSDRFSAERTGGSVSTLTIQRTQQEDSAVYLCASSWTSGTDEQFFGPGTRLTVL.

At least ten counts were recorded for this clonotype. CDR3 nucleotides: TGTGCCAGCAGCACAGGGGGTAGCAATCAGCCCCAGCATTTT. Translated, it gives CASSTGGSNQPQHF. The rearrangement uses TRBV27 and TRBJ1-5; 8 bases agree with TRBD1. The CDR3 length is 14 residues. V lost 6 bases to trimming and J lost 0 bases; unmatched junction nucleotides: 1. Germline lookup yields CDR1 MNHEY and CDR2 SMNVEV (reference sequence).

This clonotype was observed a handful of times. CDR3 in amino acids: CASSQGFTYEQYF. The CDR3 coding sequence is TGTGCCAGCAGCCAAGGGTTCACCTACGAGCAGTACTTC. The chain recombines TRBV4-2 with TRBJ2-7; D unclear. CDR3 length equals 13 residues. CDR1 LGHNA and CDR2 YNFKEQ come from the germline V gene. V was trimmed by 1 base and J by 2 bases, leaving 6 bases between them.

This clonotype was observed a few times. This chain connects TRBV4-3 to TRBJ2-3; perhaps TRBD1 as D (5 bases). Germline CDR1 LGHNA, CDR2 YSLEER. CDR3 size: 16 residues. V lost 0 bases and J 2 bases, leaving 12 bases between the germline ends. CDR3 residues: CASSQDRAISTDTQYF. The CDR3 DNA reads TGCGCCAGCAGCCAAGACAGGGCGATTTCCACAGATACGCAGTATTTT.